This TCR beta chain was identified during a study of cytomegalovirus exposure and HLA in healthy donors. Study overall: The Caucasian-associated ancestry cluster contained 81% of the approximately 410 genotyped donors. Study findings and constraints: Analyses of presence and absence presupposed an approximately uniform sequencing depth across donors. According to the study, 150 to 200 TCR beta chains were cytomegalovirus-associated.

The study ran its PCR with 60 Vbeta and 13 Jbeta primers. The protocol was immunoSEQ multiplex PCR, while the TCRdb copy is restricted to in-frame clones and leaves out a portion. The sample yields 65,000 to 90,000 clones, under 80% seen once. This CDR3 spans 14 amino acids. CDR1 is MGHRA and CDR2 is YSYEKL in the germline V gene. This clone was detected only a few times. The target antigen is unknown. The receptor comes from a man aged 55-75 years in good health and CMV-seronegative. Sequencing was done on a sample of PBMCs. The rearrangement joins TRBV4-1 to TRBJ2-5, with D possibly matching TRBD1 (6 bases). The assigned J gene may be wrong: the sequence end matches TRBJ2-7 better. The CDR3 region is CASSQVQGHYEQYF. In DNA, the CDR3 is TGCGCCAGCAGCCAAGTTCAGGGGCACTACGAGCAGTACTTC.